This T cell receptor (beta chain) was observed in a study of CD8+ T cells in alopecia areata. The CDR3 loop spans 13 amino acids. The ends were cut back, 4 bases at V and 8 bases at J, with 14 bases in the middle. Germline V gene data show CDR1 as MNHNY and CDR2 as SVGAGI (reference sequence). cDNA reverse transcribed from extracted RNA served as the sequencing template. Clones were read by immunoSEQ multiplex PCR, and TCRdb kept only the in-frame ones, dropping some. The top ten hold roughly 6.7% of the sample, which has 150,000 or so clones, around 50% seen once. The specimen comprised CD4+ T cells sorted from blood, sampled at week 0. The chain employs TRBV6-6 and TRBJ1-2; D is uncertain. The receptor was derived from a human donor with alopecia areata. CDR3 DNA: TGTGCCAGCAGTTCCCCAAATGAGGGAGGCTACACCTTC. Translation: CASSSPNEGGYTF.